Included here is one TCR beta chain sequence, with context. The record originates from a study of blood T cell repertoires in COVID-19. Whole-study context: Acute-phase and convalescent COVID-19 samples originated in the United States, Italy and Spain. Sample material is recorded as cDNA or gDNA derived from T cells, B-cell-depleted T cells, or PBMCs.

CDR1 is WSHSY and CDR2 is SAAADI in the germline V gene. V was clipped by 6 bases and J by 3 bases, with 11 bases between them. The CDR3 consists of 13 residues. Per the authors' pipeline: Researchers report that nucleated cell counts were estimated from reference gene primer amplification. Generated by immunoSEQ multiplex PCR, the TCRdb table keeps only in-frame clones and is missing some. That table gives V, J and clone size, and the DNA gave D and trimming. The table records some 70,000 clones, roughly 80% of them present only once. This chain connects TRBV10-2 to TRBJ1-2; no clear D gene. The receptor's source is a woman aged 60-75 years with acute or convalescent COVID-19. Sequencing was carried out using peripheral blood. The CDR3 coding sequence is TGCGCCAGCAGCCGAGGGAGTGACTATGGCTACACCTTC. The encoded protein is CASSRGSDYGYTF.